This TCR beta chain originates from a study of shared clonotypes between healthy human individuals. Study-level results: With a handful of donors compared, around 5% of naive CD4 clonotypes were shared.

From CD4+ cells came CD45RA+ naive and CD45RA-negative memory subsets. Clones were read by immunoSEQ multiplex PCR, and TCRdb kept only the in-frame ones, dropping some. The table shows a few million clones, with 85% to 95% occurring only once. As regards this clone: Its antigen is not known.

The CDR3 runs 16 residues. Germline V lookup: CDR1 SQVTM, CDR2 ANQGSEA. With V trimmed by 1 base and J by 1 base, 5 bases remained unmatched. The V and J genes are TRBV29-1 and TRBJ2-1, with 9 nucleotides matching TRBD2. This TCR was sampled from a man in his late teens or twenties in good health. Some clones in this sample may be carry-over from other donors' samples. The sequencing sample was made of naive CD4+ T cells from PBMCs. Noted subset: CD45RA+ positively selected. The CDR3 loop is CSVEGVAGASYNEQFF. Here the CDR3 DNA reads TGCAGCGTTGAAGGAGTAGCGGGAGCGTCCTACAATGAGCAGTTCTTC.